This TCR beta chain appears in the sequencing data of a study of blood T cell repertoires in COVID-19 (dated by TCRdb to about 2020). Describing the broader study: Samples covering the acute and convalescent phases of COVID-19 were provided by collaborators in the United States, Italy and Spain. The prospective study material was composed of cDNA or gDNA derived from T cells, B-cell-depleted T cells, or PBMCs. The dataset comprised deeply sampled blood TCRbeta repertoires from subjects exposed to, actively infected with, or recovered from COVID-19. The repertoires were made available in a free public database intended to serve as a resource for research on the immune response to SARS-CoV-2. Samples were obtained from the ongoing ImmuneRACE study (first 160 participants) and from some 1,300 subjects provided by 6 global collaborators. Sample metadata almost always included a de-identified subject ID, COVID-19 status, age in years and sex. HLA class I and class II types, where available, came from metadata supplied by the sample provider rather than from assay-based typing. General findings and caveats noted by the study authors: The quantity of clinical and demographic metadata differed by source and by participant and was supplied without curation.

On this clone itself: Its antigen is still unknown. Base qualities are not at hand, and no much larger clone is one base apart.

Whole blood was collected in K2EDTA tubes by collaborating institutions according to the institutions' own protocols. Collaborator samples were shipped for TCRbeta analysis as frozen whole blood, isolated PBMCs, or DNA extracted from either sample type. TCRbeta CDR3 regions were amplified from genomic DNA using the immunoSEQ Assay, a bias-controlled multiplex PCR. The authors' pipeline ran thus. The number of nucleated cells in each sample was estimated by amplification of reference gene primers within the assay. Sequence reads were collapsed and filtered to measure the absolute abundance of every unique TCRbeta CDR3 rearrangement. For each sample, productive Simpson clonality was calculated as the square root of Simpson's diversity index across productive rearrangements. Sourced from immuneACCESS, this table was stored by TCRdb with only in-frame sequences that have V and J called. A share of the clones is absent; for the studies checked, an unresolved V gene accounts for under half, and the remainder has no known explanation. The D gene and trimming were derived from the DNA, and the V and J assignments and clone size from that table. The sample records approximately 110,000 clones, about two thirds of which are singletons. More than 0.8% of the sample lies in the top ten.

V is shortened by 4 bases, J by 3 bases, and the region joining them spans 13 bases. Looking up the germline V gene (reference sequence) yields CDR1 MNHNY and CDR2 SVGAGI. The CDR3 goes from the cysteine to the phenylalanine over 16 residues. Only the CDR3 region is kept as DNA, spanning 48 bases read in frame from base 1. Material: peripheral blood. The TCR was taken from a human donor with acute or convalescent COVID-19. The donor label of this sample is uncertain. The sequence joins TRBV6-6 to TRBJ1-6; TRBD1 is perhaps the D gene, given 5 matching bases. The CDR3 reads CASSFGATYYNSPLHF. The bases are TGTGCCAGCAGTTTTGGGGCCACATACTATAATTCACCCCTCCACTTT.